Presented here are 6 T cell receptor beta chains from one specimen sequenced in a study of Tregs in tolerant kidney transplant recipients. After around 6 days with irradiated graft donor PBMCs, CFSE-labeled recipient PBMCs were FACS-sorted. The antigens these receptors bind are not known. Sequencing used immunoSEQ multiplex PCR; TCRdb keeps in-frame clones, though not all of them. The table lists about 15,000 clones, around 53% of them singletons. The sample here was CD4+ T cells from blood cultured with allogeneic cells, taken before the transplant. These TCRs come from a human patient who received a combined kidney and bone marrow transplant.

In the case of this clone: An end of the junction does not agree with germline; a read error may underlie this. Other DNA sequences in the sample encode the same CDR3. This chain links TRBV7-6 with TRBJ1-6; 9 bases fit TRBD1. Germline CDR1 is SGHVS and CDR2 is FNYEAQ. This CDR3 has 16 amino acids. The CDR3 DNA sequence: TGTGCCAGCAGCTTGGGGACAGGGTTTGGTAATTCCCCCCTCCACTTT. This encodes CASSLGTGFGNSPLHF.

The CDR3 DNA reads TGCACCAGCAGCCAAAAATCCGGGAGGCGGGGGGGCCTTGTAGTCAAAAACATTCAGTACTTC. Amino acid sequence: CTSSQKSGRRGGLVVKNIQYF. This rearrangement joins TRBV1 to TRBJ2-4; TRBD2, the table's D call, lacks a check against the DNA. TRBV1 is listed as a pseudogene. The CDR3 is made up of 21 amino acids.

The chain couples TRBV5-1 to TRBJ2-2; 8 bases line up with TRBD2. This CDR3 is built from 15 residues. V shed 2 bases, J shed 5 bases, and the junction held 5 bases outside the gene matches. Germline lookup yields CDR1 SGHRS and CDR2 YFSETQ. The CDR3, as DNA: TGCGCCAGCAGCTTAAAGGGACTAGAGACCGGGGAGCTGTTTTTT. Protein sequence: CASSLKGLETGELFF. The variable domain in full, with the rest retrieved from reference TRBV5-1 and TRBJ2-2, is KAGVTQTPRYLIKTRGQQVTLSCSPISGHRSVSWYQQTPGQGLQFLFEYFSETQRNKGNFPGRFSGRQFSNSRSEMNVSTLELGDSALYLCASSLKGLETGELFFGEGSRLTVL.

In its sample, this clone was seen once. CDR3 loop: CASSRGSISTDTQYF. The CDR3 nucleotides read TGTGCCAGCAGCAGGGGTAGTATCAGCACAGATACGCAGTATTTT. This rearrangement joins TRBV6-1 to TRBJ2-3, with D perhaps TRBD1 (6 bases). Between the trimmed V and J ends, which lost 6 bases and 0 bases, there was a span of 13 bases. This CDR3 spans 15 amino acids. From germline, CDR1 is MNHNS and CDR2 SASEGT.

In this sample, this clone turned up once. V and J are TRBV7-2 and TRBJ2-7; tentatively, D is TRBD1 (6 bases). Germline CDR1 reads SGHTA; CDR2 reads FQGNSA. The CDR3 sequence is 14 residues long. The V end was cut by 5 bases, the J end by 0 bases, with 11 bases between. The CDR3 spells CASSQDRYSYEQYF. The CDR3 DNA follows: TGTGCCAGCAGCCAGGACAGATACTCCTACGAGCAGTACTTC. The full variable domain, in which reference TRBV7-2 and TRBJ2-7 provide the parts outside the CDR3, is GAGVSQSPSNKVTEKGKDVELRCDPISGHTALYWYRQSLGQGLEFLIYFQGNSAPDKSGLPSDRFSAERTGGSVSTLTIQRTQQEDSAVYLCASSQDRYSYEQYFGPGTRLTVT.

This chain joins TRBV4-3 and TRBJ2-5, with a tentative D call TRBD2 (7 bases). Germline lookup yields CDR1 LGHNA and CDR2 YSLEER. There are 15 residues in the CDR3. Trimming pared 4 bases from V and 5 bases from J, leaving 17 bases between. CDR3 nucleotide sequence: TGCGCCAGCAGCCGTCAAAAAGAGGGGGGGGAGACCCAGTACTTC. Protein: CASSRQKEGGETQYF.